This paragraph covers one T cell receptor (beta chain) sequence. This entry belongs to a study of blood T cell repertoires in COVID-19. The authors' processing: Estimation of nucleated cell counts was performed using reference gene primer amplification. TCRdb's table, derived via immunoSEQ multiplex PCR, lists solely in-frame clones and lacks some. From that table come the V and J calls and clone size; the DNA was used to work out D and trimming. The sample contains about 160,000 clones, around 84% of which appear only once. Germline values: CDR1 LNHDA, CDR2 SQIVND (reference sequence). V lost 7 bases and J 2 bases, leaving 8 bases between the germline ends. This CDR3 is built from 12 residues. Participants were aged about 18 to 90 years from roughly 26 US areas.

The genes are TRBV19 and TRBJ1-1; D is undetermined. The sequenced material came from PBMCs or T cells enriched from blood (not recorded which). The clonotype was recovered from a woman between 50 and 59 years old who had recovered from COVID-19. Here the CDR3 DNA reads TGTGCCAGTAAGGAGGGAAACACTGAAGCTTTCTTT. This encodes CASKEGNTEAFF.